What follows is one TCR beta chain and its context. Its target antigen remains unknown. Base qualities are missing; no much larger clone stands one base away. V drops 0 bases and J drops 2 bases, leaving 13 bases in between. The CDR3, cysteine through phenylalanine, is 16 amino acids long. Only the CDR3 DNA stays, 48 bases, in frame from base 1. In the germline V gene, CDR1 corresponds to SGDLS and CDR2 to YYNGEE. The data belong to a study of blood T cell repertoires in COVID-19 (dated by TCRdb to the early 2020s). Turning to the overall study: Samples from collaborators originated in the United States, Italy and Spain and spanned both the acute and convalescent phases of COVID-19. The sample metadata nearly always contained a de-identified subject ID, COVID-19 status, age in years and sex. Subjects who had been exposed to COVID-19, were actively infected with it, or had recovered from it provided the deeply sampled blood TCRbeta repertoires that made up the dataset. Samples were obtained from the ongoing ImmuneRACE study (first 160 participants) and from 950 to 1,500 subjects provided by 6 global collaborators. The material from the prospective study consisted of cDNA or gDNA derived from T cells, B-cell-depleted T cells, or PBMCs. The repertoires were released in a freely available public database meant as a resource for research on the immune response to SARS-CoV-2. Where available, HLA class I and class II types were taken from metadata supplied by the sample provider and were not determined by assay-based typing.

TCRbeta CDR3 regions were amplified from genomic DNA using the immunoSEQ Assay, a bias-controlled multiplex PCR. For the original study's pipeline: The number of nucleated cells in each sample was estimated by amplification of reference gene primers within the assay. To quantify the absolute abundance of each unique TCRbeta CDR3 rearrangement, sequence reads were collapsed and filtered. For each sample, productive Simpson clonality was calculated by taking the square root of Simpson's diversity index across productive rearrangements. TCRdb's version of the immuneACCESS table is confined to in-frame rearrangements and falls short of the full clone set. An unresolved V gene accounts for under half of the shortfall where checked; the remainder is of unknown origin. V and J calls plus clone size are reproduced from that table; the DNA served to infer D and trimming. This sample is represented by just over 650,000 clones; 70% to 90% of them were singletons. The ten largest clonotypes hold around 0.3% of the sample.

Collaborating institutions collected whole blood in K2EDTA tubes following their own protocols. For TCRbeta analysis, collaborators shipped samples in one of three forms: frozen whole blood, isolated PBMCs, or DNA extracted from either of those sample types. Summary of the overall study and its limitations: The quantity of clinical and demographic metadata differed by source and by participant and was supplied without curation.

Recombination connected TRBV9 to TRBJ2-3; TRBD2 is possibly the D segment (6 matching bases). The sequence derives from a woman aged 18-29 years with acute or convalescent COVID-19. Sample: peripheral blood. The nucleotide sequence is TGTGCCAGCAGCGTAGGAAAGCGGGCCCTCACAGATACGCAGTATTTT. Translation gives CASSVGKRALTDTQYF.